These T cell receptor beta chains were read from a single sample in a study of blood T cell repertoires in COVID-19. The protocol was immunoSEQ multiplex PCR, while the TCRdb copy is restricted to in-frame clones and leaves out a portion. The sample holds about 68,000 clones, around three quarters seen once. Material: peripheral blood. The receptors originated from a human donor in a cohort sampled during active COVID-19. The CDR3 runs from the conserved cysteine through the conserved F or W. The order of the fields is J gene, clone size, D gene, V gene, CDR3 protein, CDR3 DNA. D genes are given only for firm matches. Some rows have no size entry. The others give once, few or many, or a class for an expanded clone.

J: TRBJ2-6
size: NA
D: NA
V: TRBV18
CDR3: CASSPLGPSGANVLTF
DNA: TGTGCCAGCTCACCATTGGGCCCCTCTGGGGCCAACGTCCTGACTTTC

J: TRBJ2-5
size: NA
D: TRBD2
V: TRBV4-1
CDR3: CASSHLTSGQETQYF
DNA: TGCGCCAGCAGCCACCTGACTAGCGGGCAAGAGACCCAGTACTTC

J: TRBJ1-2
size: NA
D: NA
V: TRBV30
CDR3: CAWSAGGDGYTF
DNA: TGTGCCTGGAGTGCTGGGGGGGATGGCTACACCTTC

J: TRBJ2-6
size: NA
D: NA
V: TRBV15
CDR3: CATSTTGISGANVLTF
DNA: TGTGCCACCAGCACAACAGGGATTTCTGGGGCCAACGTCCTGACTTTC

J: TRBJ2-2
size: once
D: NA
V: TRBV5-1
CDR3: CASSLVPGINTGELFF
DNA: TGCGCCAGCAGCTTGGTTCCAGGGATTAACACCGGGGAGCTGTTTTTT

J: TRBJ2-3
size: NA
D: TRBD1
V: TRBV5-1
CDR3: CASSPDRADTQYF
DNA: TGCGCCAGCAGTCCGGACAGGGCAGATACGCAGTATTTT

J: TRBJ2-7
size: NA
D: NA
V: TRBV7-8
CDR3: CASSQQGYEQYF
DNA: TGTGCCAGCAGCCAGCAGGGTTACGAGCAGTACTTC

J: TRBJ2-2
size: few
D: TRBD2
V: TRBV10-3
CDR3: CAISDGGRASSRAGELFF
DNA: TGTGCCATCAGTGATGGCGGGAGGGCGTCCTCGAGGGCCGGGGAGCTGTTTTTT

J: TRBJ2-2
size: NA
D: TRBD2
V: TRBV7-8
CDR3: CASSFGLANTGELFF
DNA: TGTGCCAGCAGCTTCGGACTAGCGAACACCGGGGAGCTGTTTTTT

J: TRBJ2-7
size: NA
D: NA
V: TRBV3-1/TRBV3-2
CDR3: CASSQDFLSSYEQYF
DNA: TGTGCCAGCAGCCAAGACTTCCTGAGCTCCTACGAGCAGTACTTC

J: TRBJ1-1
size: NA
D: NA
V: TRBV5-6
CDR3: CASSFNRDRFGAFF
DNA: TGTGCCAGCAGCTTTAATCGGGATCGGTTCGGAGCTTTCTTT